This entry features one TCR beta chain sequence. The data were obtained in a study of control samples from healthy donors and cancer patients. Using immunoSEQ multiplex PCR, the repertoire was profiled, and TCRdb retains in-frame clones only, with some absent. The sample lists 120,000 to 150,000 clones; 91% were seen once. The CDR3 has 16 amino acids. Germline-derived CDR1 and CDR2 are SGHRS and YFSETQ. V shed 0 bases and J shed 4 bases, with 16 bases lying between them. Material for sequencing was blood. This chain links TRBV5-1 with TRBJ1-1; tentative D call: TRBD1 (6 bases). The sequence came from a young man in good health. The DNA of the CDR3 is TGCGCCAGCAGCTTGGCACAGGGAGGGTTGGCCACTGAAGCTTTCTTT. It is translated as CASSLAQGGLATEAFF.